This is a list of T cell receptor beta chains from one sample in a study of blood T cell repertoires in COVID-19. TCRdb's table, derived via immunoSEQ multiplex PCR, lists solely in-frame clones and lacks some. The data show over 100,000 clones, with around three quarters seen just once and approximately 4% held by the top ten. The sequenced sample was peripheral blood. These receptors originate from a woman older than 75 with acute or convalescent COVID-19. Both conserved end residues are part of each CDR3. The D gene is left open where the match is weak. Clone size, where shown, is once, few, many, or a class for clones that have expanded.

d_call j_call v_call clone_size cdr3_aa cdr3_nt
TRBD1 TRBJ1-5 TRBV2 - CASSRDRLVAQHF TGTGCCAGCAGCCGGGACAGGCTTGTGGCCCAGCATTTT
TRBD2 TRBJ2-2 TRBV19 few CASSVTSGGYAGELFF TGTGCCAGTAGTGTGACTAGCGGGGGATATGCCGGGGAGCTGTTTTTT
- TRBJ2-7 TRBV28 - CASRTGIYYEQYF TGTGCCAGCAGAACAGGGATCTACTACGAGCAGTACTTC
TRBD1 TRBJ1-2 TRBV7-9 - CASSPDGTVYGYTF TGTGCCAGCAGCCCGGACGGGACAGTTTATGGCTACACCTTC
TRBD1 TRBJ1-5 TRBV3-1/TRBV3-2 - CASSPGQGDQPQHF TGTGCCAGCAGCCCGGGACAGGGGGACCAGCCCCAGCATTTT
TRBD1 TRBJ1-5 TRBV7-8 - CASSLYRGRSNQPQHF TGTGCCAGCAGCTTATACAGGGGCCGGAGCAATCAGCCCCAGCATTTT
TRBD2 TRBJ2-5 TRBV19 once CASSILAGETQYF TGTGCCAGTAGTATATTAGCGGGAGAGACCCAGTACTTC
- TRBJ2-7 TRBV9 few CASSARVSGTYEQYF TGTGCCAGCAGCGCCCGTGTCTCAGGGACCTACGAGCAGTACTTC
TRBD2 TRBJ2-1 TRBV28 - CASSSYYFSGRAEGEQFF TGTGCCAGCAGTTCTTATTATTTTAGCGGGAGGGCCGAGGGTGAGCAGTTCTTC
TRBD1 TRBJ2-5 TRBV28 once CASSLTGGQETQYF TGTGCCAGCAGTCTGACAGGGGGCCAAGAGACCCAGTACTTC
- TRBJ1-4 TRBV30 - CAWSVLKSEREKLFF TGTGCCTGGAGTGTACTGAAGTCCGAGAGGGAAAAACTGTTTTTT
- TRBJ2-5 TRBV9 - CASSVGEVRETQYF TGTGCCAGCAGCGTAGGAGAGGTGCGGGAGACCCAGTACTTC
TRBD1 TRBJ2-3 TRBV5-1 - CASFRDRSTDTQYF TGCGCCAGCTTCCGGGACAGGTCCACAGATACGCAGTATTTT
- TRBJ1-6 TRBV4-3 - CASSQDAFSSSPLHF TGCGCCAGCAGCCAAGATGCCTTTTCGAGCTCACCCCTCCACTTT
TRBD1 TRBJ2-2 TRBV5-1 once CASSTGRHTGELFF TGCGCCAGTTCGACAGGGCGACACACCGGGGAGCTGTTTTTT
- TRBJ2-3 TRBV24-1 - CATSSFSTDTQYF TGTGCCACCAGTTCTTTTAGCACAGATACGCAGTATTTT
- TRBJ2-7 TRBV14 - CASSRKAVDLEQYF TGTGCCAGCAGCCGAAAGGCGGTAGACCTCGAGCAGTACTTC
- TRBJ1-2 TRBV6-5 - CASSPRGNDYGYTF TGTGCCAGCAGCCCCCGGGGGAACGACTATGGCTACACCTTC
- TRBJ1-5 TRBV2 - CASVQSVNQPQHF TGTGCCAGCGTTCAGTCTGTCAATCAGCCCCAGCATTTT
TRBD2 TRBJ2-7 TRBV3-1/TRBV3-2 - CASSRGGEGYEQYF TGTGCCAGCAGCCGCGGGGGTGAGGGCTACGAGCAGTACTTC
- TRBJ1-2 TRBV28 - CASSLGGSGSNYGYTF TGTGCCAGCAGTTTAGGGGGCTCAGGGTCTAACTATGGCTACACCTTC
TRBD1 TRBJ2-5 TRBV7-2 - CASSSGQAETQYF TGTGCCAGCAGCTCCGGACAGGCGGAGACCCAGTACTTC
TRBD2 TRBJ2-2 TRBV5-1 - CASSQGRLAGNTGELFF TGCGCCAGCAGCCAAGGGAGGCTAGCGGGGAACACCGGGGAGCTGTTTTTT
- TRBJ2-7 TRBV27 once CASSFQGAAQHKHF TGTGCCAGCAGTTTCCAAGGGGCTGCTCAACACAAACACTTC
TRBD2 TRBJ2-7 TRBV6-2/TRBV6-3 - CASSYGGVTYEQYF TGTGCCAGCAGTTACGGGGGGGTAACCTACGAGCAGTACTTC
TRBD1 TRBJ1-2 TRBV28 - CASSPAGTGRYGYTF TGTGCCAGCAGTCCCGCCGGGACAGGGAGGTATGGCTACACCTTC
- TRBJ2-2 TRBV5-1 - CASSLTQTNTGELFF TGCGCCAGCAGCTTGACTCAGACTAACACCGGGGAGCTGTTTTTT
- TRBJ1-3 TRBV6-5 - CASSYGTVGDTIYF TGTGCCAGCAGTTACGGGACTGTCGGAGACACCATATATTTT
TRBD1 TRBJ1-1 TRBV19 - CASGPDRSEAFF TGTGCCAGTGGACCGGACAGGTCCGAAGCTTTCTTT
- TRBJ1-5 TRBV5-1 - CASSRFSDSNQPQHF TGCGCCAGCAGCCGGTTTTCTGATAGCAATCAGCCCCAGCATTTT
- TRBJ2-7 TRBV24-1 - CATSDSPDSTPSYEQYF TGTGCCACCAGTGATTCACCCGACTCGACTCCATCCTACGAGCAGTACTTC
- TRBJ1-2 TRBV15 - CATSAGVERYGYTF TGTGCCACCAGCGCGGGGGTGGAACGCTATGGCTACACCTTC
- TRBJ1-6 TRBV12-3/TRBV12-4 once CASSFGVPPLHF TGTGCCAGCAGTTTCGGGGTTCCACCCCTCCACTTT
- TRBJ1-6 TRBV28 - CASGSGANWSPLHF TGTGCCAGCGGGTCAGGGGCCAATTGGTCACCCCTCCACTTT
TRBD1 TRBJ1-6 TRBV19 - CASAQGDRINSPLHF TGTGCCAGTGCCCAGGGGGACAGGATCAATTCACCCCTCCACTTT
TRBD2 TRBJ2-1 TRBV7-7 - CASSLSLAGGNEQFF TGTGCCAGCAGCTTGAGTCTAGCGGGGGGGAATGAGCAGTTCTTC
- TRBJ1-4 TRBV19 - CASRGAGTLFF TGTGCCAGTAGGGGGGCCGGGACACTGTTTTTT
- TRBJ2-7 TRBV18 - CASSSSSYEQYF TGTGCCAGCTCATCGAGCTCCTACGAGCAGTACTTC
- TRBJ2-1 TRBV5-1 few CASSLGQSSYNEQFF TGCGCCAGCAGCCTAGGACAGAGCTCCTACAATGAGCAGTTCTTC
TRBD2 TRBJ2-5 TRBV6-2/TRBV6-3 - CASSWGVAGNRGETQYF TGTGCCAGCAGTTGGGGGGTAGCGGGGAATCGAGGAGAGACCCAGTACTTC